Listed below are T cell receptor beta chains from one sample, sequenced in a study of cytomegalovirus exposure and HLA in healthy donors. Sequenced by immunoSEQ multiplex PCR; TCRdb stores in-frame clones only, minus some. The table has around 100,000 clones, around 77% seen once; the top ten hold roughly 5.9%. The sequenced material came from PBMCs. These receptors were collected from a young woman in good health and CMV-seropositive. CDR3s include the opening cysteine and the closing phenylalanine or tryptophan. Fields, in order: clone size, V gene, D gene, J gene, CDR3 DNA, CDR3 protein. The D gene is left open where the match is weak. Size is omitted from some rows. Given values are once, few, many or a class for expanded clones.

>NA|TRBV7-9|NA|TRBJ2-3
TGTGCCAGCAGCTTAGTGGCAGGGAGCACAGATACGCAGTATTTT
CASSLVAGSTDTQYF
>NA|TRBV6-5|NA|TRBJ2-3
TGTGCCAGCAGATTAATAGCGGCCGATACGCAGTATTTT
CASRLIAADTQYF
>NA|TRBV13|TRBD1|TRBJ2-7
TGTGCCAGCAGCTCGACAGGGGAATCCTACGAGCAGTACTTC
CASSSTGESYEQYF
>NA|TRBV19|NA|TRBJ1-6
TGTGTCGGTAGAGGCAGGGGATCTTCACCCCTCCACTTT
CVGRGRGSSPLHF
>NA|TRBV7-3|NA|TRBJ2-1
TGTGCCAGCAGCTTAAATCGTGGGCCCAGCTCCTACAATGAGCAGTTCTTC
CASSLNRGPSSYNEQFF
>once|TRBV5-1|TRBD1|TRBJ1-6
TGCGCCAGCAGCTTTGACGGACAGGGGAATTCACCCCTCCACTTT
CASSFDGQGNSPLHF
>NA|TRBV5-1|NA|TRBJ2-1
TGCGCCAGCAGCTTCCCGGGGAGAGATGAGCAGTTCTTC
CASSFPGRDEQFF
>NA|TRBV11-3|NA|TRBJ2-3
TGTGCCAGCAACCCAACGGGGTCCCCTTTAGATACGCAGTATTTT
CASNPTGSPLDTQYF
>NA|TRBV7-9|NA|TRBJ2-7
TGTTCCTATACGCAGGGGCCCGACCTATGGTACTTC
CSYTQGPDLWYF
>NA|TRBV6-1|NA|TRBJ2-3
TGTGCCAGCAGTGATCCTCCCACAGATACGCAGTATTTT
CASSDPPTDTQYF
>NA|TRBV7-2|NA|TRBJ2-1
TGTGCCAGCAGCTACCTCGGGGGACCCTACAATGAGCAGTTCTTC
CASSYLGGPYNEQFF
>once|TRBV19|TRBD2|TRBJ2-5
TGTGCCAGTAGTATCGTTCGGGAGGGGGAGACCCAGTACTTC
CASSIVREGETQYF
>once|TRBV11-2|NA|TRBJ2-2
TGTGCCAGCAGCTTAGATCCAGATAACACCGGGGAGCTGTTTTTT
CASSLDPDNTGELFF
>NA|TRBV19|NA|TRBJ1-5
TGTGCCAGTAGAACCCCGTGGGGGGACCAGCCCCAGCATTTT
CASRTPWGDQPQHF
>once|TRBV9|NA|TRBJ1-1
TGTGCCAGCAGCCCGCCCCAGGGAACTGAAGCTTTCTTT
CASSPPQGTEAFF
>NA|TRBV7-9|NA|TRBJ1-5
TGTGCCAGCAGCTTAGATTCGGGCAGGGACAATCAGCCCCAGCATTTT
CASSLDSGRDNQPQHF
>NA|TRBV5-1|TRBD2|TRBJ2-7
TGCGCCAGCAGCTCGCTAGCGGGAGTAGGCTACGAGCAGTACTTC
CASSSLAGVGYEQYF
>NA|TRBV7-9|TRBD1|TRBJ1-1
TGTGCCAGCAGCTTGTCAGGGGGCTATTACACTGAAGCTTTCTTT
CASSLSGGYYTEAFF
>NA|TRBV11-3|NA|TRBJ1-1
TGTGCCAGCAGCTTTACGAACTCTAACACTGAAGCTTTCTTT
CASSFTNSNTEAFF
>NA|TRBV6-1|NA|TRBJ2-1
TGTGCCGGCAGTGAAGCAGCGGTGTACTCCTACAATGAGCAGTTCTTC
CAGSEAAVYSYNEQFF
>NA|TRBV7-8|TRBD1|TRBJ1-5
TGTGCCAGCAGCCGTCGGGACAGGGGGCAGAGTAGCAATCAGCCCCAGCATTTT
CASSRRDRGQSSNQPQHF
>NA|TRBV15|NA|TRBJ2-1
TGTGCCACCAGCAGAGGTTTGGAGCGGAAGTACAATGAGCAGTTCTTC
CATSRGLERKYNEQFF
>NA|TRBV7-9|NA|TRBJ2-2
TGTGCCAGCAGCTACCAAACAGAAGTGGGGGAGCTGTTTTTT
CASSYQTEVGELFF
>NA|TRBV6-5|NA|TRBJ1-3
TGTGCCAGCAGTTCCTCAGGGGCGAGAAACACCATATATTTT
CASSSSGARNTIYF
>NA|TRBV19|NA|TRBJ2-2
TGTGCCAGTAGGATAAAAACTGCGAACACCGGGGAGCTGTTTTTT
CASRIKTANTGELFF
>NA|TRBV5-1|TRBD1|TRBJ1-1
TGCGCCAGCAGCGAGGGACAGGGGATTTACGTGAACACTGAAGCTTTCTTT
CASSEGQGIYVNTEAFF
>NA|TRBV4-2|NA|TRBJ1-4
TGTGCCAGCAGCCAAGATTGGAGTCCAGGGGTAGGTGAAAAACTGTTTTTT
CASSQDWSPGVGEKLFF
>NA|TRBV30|NA|TRBJ1-5
TGTGCCTGGAGCGGAAGGGGAGGAAGTCATCAGCCCCAGCATTTT
CAWSGRGGSHQPQHF
>NA|TRBV6-1|NA|TRBJ1-1
TGTGCCAGCAGTGAGGGCGGGGGGAACACTGAAGCTTTCTTT
CASSEGGGNTEAFF
>NA|TRBV18|NA|TRBJ1-2
TGTGCCAGCTCACCACCGGGGCTGGCCTATGGCTACACCTTC
CASSPPGLAYGYTF
>NA|TRBV19|NA|TRBJ2-7
TGTGCCAGTAGCCCTAGCGTCTACTACGAGCAGTACTTC
CASSPSVYYEQYF
>few|TRBV2|TRBD1|TRBJ2-7
TGTGCCAGCTCGATGGTTACAGGGGGGATCTCCTACGAGCAGTACTTC
CASSMVTGGISYEQYF
>NA|TRBV14|NA|TRBJ2-5
TGTGCCAGCAGCCAAGATTTGGGGCACCTCCAAGAGACCCAGTACTTC
CASSQDLGHLQETQYF
>once|TRBV7-9|TRBD2|TRBJ2-7
TGTGCCAGCAGCTTGGCGGGAGGTATGAACGAGCAGTACTTC
CASSLAGGMNEQYF
>NA|TRBV27|NA|TRBJ2-1
TGTGCCAGCAGTTTATGGAGCTACAATGAGCAGTTCTTC
CASSLWSYNEQFF
>once|TRBV13|TRBD2|TRBJ2-5
TGTGCCAGCAGCTCAAAGACTAGCGGGGGGGCTGGGGAGACCCAGTACTTC
CASSSKTSGGAGETQYF
>once|TRBV28|TRBD2|TRBJ2-1
TGTGCCAGCAGTTTTCGAGGACTAGCGGGAGCATACGATGAGCAGTTCTTC
CASSFRGLAGAYDEQFF
>NA|TRBV19|NA|TRBJ1-2
TGTGCCAGTCCTCCAAACGCGGGGGACCCACGGGATGGCTACACCTTC
CASPPNAGDPRDGYTF
>NA|TRBV28|NA|TRBJ1-2
TGTGCCAGCAGTCCATCCAGCGGGGTCGGCTATGGCTACACCTTC
CASSPSSGVGYGYTF
>NA|TRBV15|TRBD1|TRBJ1-1
TGTGCCACCAGAAACCCGGACAGGGACCCTGAAGCTTTCTTT
CATRNPDRDPEAFF
>NA|TRBV7-9|NA|TRBJ1-6
TGTGCCAGCAGCGAGAGCAGGGGAGCTTCACCCCTCCACTTT
CASSESRGASPLHF
>NA|TRBV11-3|NA|TRBJ1-1
TGTGCCAGCAGCTTTAGATACGGGGAAAACACTGAAGCTTTCTTT
CASSFRYGENTEAFF
>NA|TRBV7-2|TRBD2|TRBJ2-3
TGTGCCAGCAGCTCGCAAAGGACTAGCGGAATCACAGATACGCAGTATTTT
CASSSQRTSGITDTQYF
>NA|TRBV6-6|NA|TRBJ2-7
TGTGCCAGCAGTTACTCGAGAAGCTACGAGCAGTACTTC
CASSYSRSYEQYF